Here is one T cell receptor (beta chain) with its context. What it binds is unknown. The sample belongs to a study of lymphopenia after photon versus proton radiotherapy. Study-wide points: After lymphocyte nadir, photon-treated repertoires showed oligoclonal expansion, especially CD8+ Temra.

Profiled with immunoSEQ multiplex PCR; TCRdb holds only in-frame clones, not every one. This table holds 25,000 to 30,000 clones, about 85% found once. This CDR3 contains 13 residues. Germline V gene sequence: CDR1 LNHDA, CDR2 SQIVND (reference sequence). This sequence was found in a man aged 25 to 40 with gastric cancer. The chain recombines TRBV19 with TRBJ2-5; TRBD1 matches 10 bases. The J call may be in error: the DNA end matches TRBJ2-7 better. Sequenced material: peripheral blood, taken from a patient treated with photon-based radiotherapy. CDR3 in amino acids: CASQGQGFYEQYF. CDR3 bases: TGTGCCAGCCAGGGACAGGGGTTCTACGAGCAGTACTTC.